The 25 T cell receptor beta chains below all came from one sample that was sequenced in a study of T cell repertoires in cytomegalovirus infection. A single record per CDR3 protein comes from TCRdb applying MiXCR to the reads. The sample contains roughly 320,000 distinct CDR3 sequences, 8% to 10% of which appear only once. Material for sequencing was PBMCs. The receptors shown here come from a human donor in good health (CMV status not recorded). Some clones in this sample may be carry-over from other donors' samples.

This clonotype was seen ten or more times. The rearrangement links TRBV7-3 to TRBJ1-2; 12 nucleotides match TRBD1. J lost 4 bases, V lost 5 bases, and 11 bases had no gene match. The CDR3 consists of 17 residues. Per germline, CDR1 SGHTA and CDR2 FQGTGA. Here the CDR3 reads CASSDRDRGRRGYGYTF. The CDR3 DNA reads as TGTGCCAGCAGCGACCGGGACAGGGGGCGCAGGGGCTATGGCTACACCTTC.

This rearrangement joins TRBV3-1 to TRBJ2-7, with unresolved D. The CDR3 runs to 12 residues. V was cut by 1 base and J by 2 bases, with 3 bases left in between. Germline loops: CDR1 LGHDT, CDR2 YNNKEL (reference sequence). This CDR3 reads CASSQGPYEQYV. CDR3 nucleotide sequence: TGTGCCAGCAGCCAAGGACCCTACGAGCAGTACGTC.

This rearrangement joins TRBV5-6 to TRBJ2-5, with a weak D call TRBD1 (6 bases). Germline V gives CDR1 SGHDT, CDR2 YYEEEE. V lost 1 base and J 0 bases, leaving 10 bases between the germline ends. The CDR3 is 15 residues long. CDR3: CASSLPDRYQETQYF. The DNA for the CDR3 is TGTGCCAGCAGCTTGCCAGACAGGTACCAAGAGACCCAGTACTTC.

The chain carries TRBV7-9 and TRBJ2-3, with D unclear. The CDR3 loop spans 14 amino acids. CDR1 is SEHNR, CDR2 FQNEAQ, per germline (reference sequence). Trimming stripped 2 bases from V and 0 bases from J, with 6 bases between. CDR3: CASSLKGSTDTQYF. The CDR3 nucleotides read TGTGCCAGCAGCTTAAAAGGGAGCACAGATACGCAGTATTTT.

This clonotype was seen a single time. The chain combines TRBV14 with TRBJ2-7, with a tentative D call TRBD2 (6 bases). The CDR3 extends over 14 amino acids. CDR1 and CDR2 (germline): SGHDN, FVKESK. V was clipped by 5 bases and J by 0 bases, with 11 bases between them. CDR3 residues: CASSLTGVSYEQYF. Here the CDR3 DNA reads TGTGCCAGCAGCTTAACGGGGGTCTCCTACGAGCAGTACTTC.

J is TRBJ1-5 and V is TRBV9; D may be TRBD1 (5 bases). V dropped 0 bases and J dropped 2 bases, with 9 bases sitting between them. The CDR3 extends over 15 amino acids. Germline assignment: CDR1 SGDLS and CDR2 YYNGEE. CDR3 region: CASSVGQGGNQPQHF. CDR3 nucleotides: TGTGCCAGCAGCGTAGGCCAGGGTGGCAATCAGCCCCAGCATTTT.

The chain recombines TRBV2 with TRBJ2-5, with 10 positions matching TRBD2. V was clipped by 4 bases and J by 5 bases; unmatched bases: 4. This CDR3 has 14 amino acids. Germline V gene sequence: CDR1 SNHLY, CDR2 FYNNEI. The CDR3: CASSGGLARETQYF. The CDR3 coding sequence is TGTGCCAGCAGTGGGGGACTAGCGAGGGAGACCCAGTACTTC.

J is TRBJ1-2 and V is TRBV28, with D uncertain. This CDR3 is built from 16 residues. Deletions cut 4 bases from V and 3 bases from J, with 18 bases between. CDR1 is MDHEN and CDR2 is SYDVKM in the germline V gene. The CDR3 sequence: CASSYRRTDWDYGYTF. The DNA of the CDR3 is TGTGCCAGCAGTTACCGACGTACGGATTGGGACTATGGCTACACCTTC.

This clonotype came up many times. The rearrangement uses TRBV7-9 and TRBJ2-1, with D perhaps TRBD2 (6 bases). CDR1 is SEHNR and CDR2 is FQNEAQ in the germline V gene (reference sequence). The CDR3 covers 15 residues. V lost 5 bases and J lost 1, with 12 bases in between. CDR3 sequence (DNA): TGTGCCAGCAGCCCTAACCGGGGGTCCTACAATGAGCAGTTCTTC. Translation gives CASSPNRGSYNEQFF.

At least ten counts were recorded for this clonotype. The chain combines TRBV5-1 with TRBJ1-2; possibly TRBD1 for D (6 bases). CDR1 and CDR2 (germline): SGHRS, YFSETQ. V shed 4 bases and J shed 4 bases, with 17 bases lying between them. The CDR3 has 15 residues. For the CDR3, the DNA is TGCGCCAGCAGCCCGGGACACCGAACGTCCTATGGCTACACCTTC. This encodes CASSPGHRTSYGYTF. The entire variable domain, with the rest obtained from reference TRBV5-1 and TRBJ1-2, is as follows: KAGVTQTPRYLIKTRGQQVTLSCSPISGHRSVSWYQQTPGQGLQFLFEYFSETQRNKGNFPGRFSGRQFSNSRSEMNVSTLELGDSALYLCASSPGHRTSYGYTFGSGTRLTVV.

This clonotype has a count of ten or more. This sequence joins TRBV19 and TRBJ1-1; 10 bases are a match to TRBD1. Trimming removed 7 bases from V and 3 bases from J; junction bases left unmatched: 5. The CDR3 runs 14 residues. The germline gives CDR1 LNHDA, CDR2 SQIVND (reference sequence). The CDR3 DNA follows: TGTGCCAGTACGGAGGGGACAGGGGACACTGAAGCTTTCTTT. Translating gives CASTEGTGDTEAFF.

J is TRBJ2-7 and V is TRBV3-1; D is unclear. V lost 4 bases and J 3 bases, leaving 7 bases between the germline ends. The CDR3 spans 12 residues. Germline CDR1 reads LGHDT; CDR2 reads YNNKEL (reference sequence). CDR3 residues: CASSLFSYEQYF. The CDR3, as DNA: TGTGCCAGCAGCCTCTTCAGCTACGAGCAGTACTTC.

This clonotype was seen many times. This chain links TRBV2 with TRBJ1-6, with unresolved D. Trimming took off 8 bases at V and 2 bases at J, with 7 bases between the two ends. Germline-derived CDR1 and CDR2 are SNHLY and FYNNEI. This CDR3 is built from 13 residues. Here the CDR3 reads CASVGAYNSPLHF. CDR3 DNA: TGTGCCAGCGTGGGAGCCTATAATTCACCCCTCCACTTT.

This clonotype was found many times. This chain joins TRBV6-2 or TRBV6-3 and TRBJ2-1; D is undetermined. The CDR3 sequence is 15 residues long. The germline CDR1 and CDR2 sequences are MNHEY and SVGEGT. Trimming took off 7 bases at V and 5 bases at J, with 18 bases between the two ends. The CDR3 region is CASTSGDRSNNEQFF. The DNA for the CDR3 is TGTGCCAGCACCTCAGGCGACCGCAGTAACAATGAGCAGTTCTTC.

This clonotype was detected a few times. The chain joins TRBV5-1 to TRBJ2-1; no clear D. The CDR3 has 12 amino acids. Trimming left V 0 bases short and J 7 bases short, with 5 bases between. Germline CDR1 reads SGHRS; CDR2 reads YFSETQ. The CDR3 region has the DNA TGCGCCAGCAGCTTGGTTCGTAATGAGCAGTTCTTC. The encoded protein is CASSLVRNEQFF.

In this sample, this clonotype turned up a few times. This rearrangement joins TRBV20-1 to TRBJ2-7; 10 bases are a match to TRBD1. Trimming at V came to 0 bases and at J to 5 bases, leaving 7 bases not matched to a gene. This CDR3 has 15 residues. Per germline, CDR1 DFQATT and CDR2 SNEGSKA (reference sequence). Here the CDR3 reads CSARDSGQGVDEQYF. DNA for the CDR3: TGCAGTGCTAGAGATTCCGGACAGGGGGTGGACGAGCAGTACTTC.

At least ten counts were recorded for this clonotype. The V gene is TRBV12-3 or TRBV12-4, the J gene TRBJ2-1; 11 bases are a match to TRBD2. The CDR3 runs 15 residues. The J segment lost 6 bases and the V segment lost 7 bases, leaving 8 bases of the junction unmatched. CDR3 amino acids: CASTHSGGAGNEQFF. CDR3 sequence (DNA): TGTGCCAGCACCCATAGCGGGGGGGCGGGCAATGAGCAGTTCTTC.

This clonotype was counted at least ten times. This chain joins TRBV15 and TRBJ1-1; the match to TRBD1 covers 7 bases. The CDR3 has 16 residues. The germline CDR1 and CDR2 sequences are LNHNV and YYDKDF (reference sequence). Losses at the gene ends were 3 bases for V and 0 bases for J; bases not matched to a gene: 7. The DNA of the CDR3 is TGTGCCACCAGCAGGGACAGGCTAATTATGAACACTGAAGCTTTCTTT. Amino acids: CATSRDRLIMNTEAFF.

Many counts were recorded for this clonotype. The chain employs TRBV6-1 and TRBJ1-1, with 8 bases lining up with TRBD1. The CDR3 is made up of 12 amino acids. Per germline, CDR1 MNHNS and CDR2 SASEGT. The junction had 2 bases not matched to a gene; V was cut back by 10 bases and J by 1 base. The DNA for the CDR3 is TGTGCCACGACAGGGGCGAACACTGAAGCTTTCTTT. It encodes CATTGANTEAFF.

This clonotype was observed at least ten times. The chain recombines TRBV7-8 with TRBJ1-4; 7 bases line up with TRBD1. CDR1 is SGHVS and CDR2 is FQNEAQ in the germline V gene. There are 14 residues in the CDR3. The V segment lost 5 bases and the J segment 9 bases; nucleotides outside the gene matches: 9. CDR3 in DNA: TGTGCCAGCAGCCCTCAGGGGGGGGCGCAAAAACTGTTTTTT. As protein: CASSPQGGAQKLFF.

A few counts support this clonotype. The chain links TRBV10-3 to TRBJ1-2; TRBD1 matches at 8 bases. Looked up from germline, CDR1 is ENHRY and CDR2 is SYGVKD. The CDR3 runs to 13 residues. V lost 2 bases and J lost 8; bases outside the gene matches: 4. The CDR3 sequence: CAISEGQGNGYTF. CDR3 coding DNA: TGTGCCATCAGTGAGGGACAGGGAAACGGCTACACCTTC.

This clonotype has ten or more counts. The rearrangement uses TRBV29-1 and TRBJ1-2; 9 positions match TRBD1. The V gene end was trimmed by 1 base and the J gene end by 5 bases; junction bases not matched to a gene: 5. The CDR3 contains 14 residues. Germline CDR1 is SQVTM and CDR2 is ANQGSEA. The CDR3 DNA follows: TGCAGCGTTGAAGGGAGGACAGGGGATTATGGCTACACCTTC. Amino acid sequence: CSVEGRTGDYGYTF.

This clonotype was seen repeatedly, ten times or more. The rearrangement joins TRBV7-9 to TRBJ2-5, with a tentative D call TRBD1 (6 bases). Germline lookup yields CDR1 SEHNR and CDR2 FQNEAQ (reference sequence). The CDR3 runs to 14 residues. Deletions cut 6 bases from V and 3 bases from J, with 14 bases between. CDR3 amino acids: CASRVRNREETQYF. DNA of the CDR3: TGTGCCAGCAGAGTAAGAAACAGGGAAGAGACCCAGTACTTC.

The chain joins TRBV28 to TRBJ1-4; TRBD1 matches at 10 bases. V lost 3 bases, J lost 13 bases, and 5 bases stayed unmatched. The CDR3 is made up of 13 amino acids. The V gene's germline CDR1 is MDHEN and CDR2 SYDVKM. The CDR3 loop reads CASSFRDRGLLFF. Here the CDR3 DNA reads TGTGCCAGCAGTTTCCGGGACAGGGGTTTACTGTTTTTT. Drawing the rest from reference TRBV28 and TRBJ1-4, the complete variable domain is DVKVTQSSRYLVKRTGEKVFLECVQDMDHENMFWYRQDPGLGLRLIYFSYDVKMKEKGDIPEGYSVSREKKERFSLILESASTNQTSMYLCASSFRDRGLLFFGSGTQLSVL.

This clonotype was found many times. The rearrangement joins TRBV7-2 to TRBJ2-5; 10 positions agree with TRBD1. Germline V CDR1 and CDR2: SGHTA, FQGNSA. The CDR3 is 14 residues long. J lost 9 bases, V lost 5 bases, and 9 bases had no gene match. The CDR3 region has the DNA TGTGCCAGCAGCGCTGACAGGGGGCGAAGTGCCCAGTACTTC. It codes for CASSADRGRSAQYF.